The source of this T cell receptor beta chain is a study of blood T cell repertoires in COVID-19. Study background: Spain, Italy and the United States supplied samples that represented acute and convalescent COVID-19.

Measured with immunoSEQ multiplex PCR; TCRdb has only the in-frame clones, and not every one. The data show 130,000 or so clones, approximately 82% seen once. The sequence derives from a human donor in a cohort sampled during active COVID-19. Material: peripheral blood.

Written as DNA, the CDR3 is TGTGCCAGCAGCCGCGGGGGCGACTATGGCTACACCTTC. Translated: CASSRGGDYGYTF. The rearrangement links TRBV6-5 to TRBJ1-2, with D perhaps TRBD1 (6 bases). The CDR3 has 13 amino acids. Deletions cut 6 bases from V and 3 bases from J, with 11 bases between. The germline CDR1 and CDR2 sequences are MNHEY and SVGAGI.